This T cell receptor beta chain derives from a study of blood T cell repertoires in COVID-19. Turning to the study itself: The analysed material was cDNA or gDNA that came from T cells, B-cell-depleted T cells, or PBMCs.

This table comes from immunoSEQ multiplex PCR, and its TCRdb copy is limited to in-frame clones, with some not included. Of about 46,000 clones listed, approximately 84% are singletons. CDR1 is SGHVS, CDR2 FQNEAQ, per germline. The ends lost 5 bases at V and 9 bases at J; junction bases unmatched: 10. The CDR3 is 14 residues long. The sequenced material came from peripheral blood. The source of this sequence is a man aged 60-69 years with acute or convalescent COVID-19. J is TRBJ2-5 and V is TRBV7-8; TRBD2 matches at 9 bases. CDR3 sequence: CASSETSGRAAQYF. The CDR3 DNA sequence: TGTGCCAGCAGCGAAACTAGCGGGCGGGCGGCCCAGTACTTC.